This entry lists 30 T cell receptor beta chains sequenced from one sample in a study of cytomegalovirus exposure and HLA in healthy donors. The PCR ran on 60 Vbeta and 13 Jbeta primers. Sequencing used immunoSEQ multiplex PCR; TCRdb keeps in-frame clones, though not all of them. The sample lists under 100,000 clones; around 81% were seen once. Material: PBMCs. The receptors derive from a woman in her 70s in good health and CMV-seropositive.

This rearrangement joins TRBV15 to TRBJ2-7; 14 nucleotides agree with TRBD2. Germline V lookup: CDR1 LNHNV, CDR2 YYDKDF (reference sequence). V lost 0 bases, J lost 4 bases, and 17 bases stayed unmatched. There are 21 residues in the CDR3. The CDR3 spells CATSRDRGLAGDPRGAYEQYF. DNA for the CDR3: TGTGCCACCAGCAGAGATAGGGGACTAGCGGGAGATCCCCGGGGGGCTTACGAGCAGTACTTC. The full variable domain, completed using reference TRBV15 and TRBJ2-7, is DAMVIQNPRYQVTQFGKPVTLSCSQTLNHNVMYWYQQKSSQAPKLLFHYYDKDFNNEADTPDNFQSRRPNTSFCFLDIRSPGLGDTAMYLCATSRDRGLAGDPRGAYEQYFGPGTRLTVT.

This clone occurred once. The chain carries TRBV7-2 and TRBJ2-5; no reliable D call. Germline values: CDR1 SGHTA, CDR2 FQGNSA. The CDR3 spans 11 residues. Trimming cost V 4 bases and J 5 bases, with 5 bases left between them. The CDR3 is CASSSEETQYF. The CDR3 DNA reads TGTGCCAGCAGCTCGGAGGAGACCCAGTACTTC.

The gene calls are TRBV19 and TRBJ1-5; D perhaps matches TRBD1 (6 bases). Per the germline V gene, CDR1 is LNHDA and CDR2 is SQIVND (reference sequence). The CDR3 consists of 17 residues. Trimming stripped 6 bases from V and 0 bases from J, with 18 bases between. The chain's CDR3 is CASSPAGQYYSNQPQHF. The DNA for the CDR3 is TGTGCCAGTAGCCCAGCCGGACAGTACTATAGCAATCAGCCCCAGCATTTT.

V is TRBV10-3 and J is TRBJ2-1, with TRBD2 identical over 8 bases. Germline V lookup: CDR1 ENHRY, CDR2 SYGVKD. This CDR3 is built from 14 residues. The V gene end was trimmed by 1 base and the J gene end by 6 bases; junction bases not matched to a gene: 2. The CDR3 DNA sequence: TGTGCCATCAGTGAGTTCGCGGGGGGCAATGAGCAGTTCTTC. As protein: CAISEFAGGNEQFF.

This clone was recorded only once. V gene TRBV14 combines with J gene TRBJ2-5; TRBD2 matches 9 bases. CDR1 and CDR2 (germline): SGHDN, FVKESK. V lost 4 bases and J lost 4; bases outside the gene matches: 10. The CDR3 has 16 residues. The CDR3 DNA reads as TGTGCCAGCAGCCCCCTGATAGCGGGAGCGGGAGAGACCCAGTACTTC. Translating gives CASSPLIAGAGETQYF.

This chain connects TRBV18 to TRBJ1-1; no definite D call. V gave up 2 bases and J gave up 3 bases, with 10 bases separating them. This CDR3 region has 14 residues. The germline CDR1 and CDR2 sequences are KGHSH and LQKENI. CDR3 region: CASSPTHGDTEAFF. CDR3 DNA: TGTGCCAGCTCACCAACCCACGGGGACACTGAAGCTTTCTTT. Supplemented by reference TRBV18 and TRBJ1-1, the full variable domain reads NAGVMQNPRHLVRRRGQEARLRCSPMKGHSHVYWYRQLPEEGLKFMVYLQKENIIDESGMPKERFSAEFPKEGPSILRIQQVVRGDSAAYFCASSPTHGDTEAFFGQGTRLTVV.

This sequence joins TRBV5-1 and TRBJ2-5, with TRBD1 as a possible D gene (6 bases). The J call may not be correct, given that the DNA end is closer to TRBJ2-7. Germline CDR1 is SGHRS and CDR2 is YFSETQ. The CDR3 is made up of 14 amino acids. CDR3 bases: TGCGCCAGCAGCTTGCCAACTCAAGGGGGCGAGCAGTACTTC. Amino acid sequence: CASSLPTQGGEQYF.

This chain uses TRBV6-1 with TRBJ2-3; 10 bases match TRBD2. This CDR3 has 17 amino acids. The germline V gene encodes CDR1 MNHNS and CDR2 SASEGT. The junction had 7 bases not matched to a gene; V was cut back by 1 base and J by 3 bases. The CDR3 DNA is TGTGCCAGCAGTGAAGGGTTAACTAGCGGGGTGACAGATACGCAGTATTTT. Protein: CASSEGLTSGVTDTQYF.

This clone was counted only a few times. V is TRBV6-1 and J is TRBJ1-5; maybe TRBD1 (5 bases). V was pared by 6 bases and J by 0 bases, with 9 bases between. The CDR3 is 14 residues long. Germline V gene lookup returns CDR1 MNHNS and CDR2 SASEGT. CDR3 sequence reads: CASRGQYSNQPQHF. DNA for the CDR3: TGTGCCAGCAGGGGGCAGTATAGCAATCAGCCCCAGCATTTT.

V gene TRBV28 combines with J gene TRBJ2-7, with 7 bases that match TRBD1. The CDR3 runs 12 residues. V lost 5 bases to trimming and J lost 5 bases; unmatched junction nucleotides: 3. From germline, CDR1 is MDHEN and CDR2 SYDVKM. CDR3 nucleotides: TGTGCCAGCAGTCGGACAGGAAACGAGCAGTACTTC. Amino acid sequence: CASSRTGNEQYF.

A remark on this clone: The junction does not match germline at one end; this may be a read error. The chain links TRBV4-1 to TRBJ1-4; maybe TRBD1 (5 bases). Germline V gives CDR1 MGHRA, CDR2 YSYEKL. The CDR3 has 16 residues. CDR3 amino acids: CASSQVGVQANEKLFF. The CDR3 DNA is TGTGCCAGCAGCCAAGTAGGGGTCCAAGCTAATGAAAAACTGTTTTTT.

The rearrangement links TRBV7-2 to TRBJ2-5; 7 bases fit TRBD2. The V and J ends lost 0 bases and 3 bases, in that order; junction bases with no gene match: 4. Per the germline V gene, CDR1 is SGHTA and CDR2 is FQGNSA. CDR3 size: 15 residues. CDR3 protein: CASSLAQGGEETQYF. CDR3 sequence (DNA): TGTGCCAGCAGCTTAGCGCAGGGAGGGGAAGAGACCCAGTACTTC.

The CDR3 DNA reads TGTGCCAGCACCCCGCAGGGGGCTGGAACCTACGAGCAGTACTTC. Translation: CASTPQGAGTYEQYF. The rearrangement joins TRBV6-5 to TRBJ2-7, with 8 bases lining up with TRBD1. The CDR3 runs to 15 residues. V gave up 7 bases and J gave up 2 bases; unmatched junction bases: 10. Germline V gives CDR1 MNHEY, CDR2 SVGAGI.

The chain has TRBV14 and TRBJ2-7; 9 bases are shared with TRBD1. The CDR3 has 18 residues. Germline CDR1 is SGHDN and CDR2 is FVKESK. V lost 2 bases and J lost 7; bases outside the gene matches: 18. In DNA form, the CDR3 reads TGTGCCAGCAGCCAACCCAGGGGACAGGGCCGGCCTGGGGGTGAGCAGTACTTC. As protein: CASSQPRGQGRPGGEQYF.

The chain recombines TRBV7-2 with TRBJ2-7; 8 bases are shared with TRBD2. V lost 4 bases, J lost 1 base, and 0 bases stayed unmatched. This CDR3 region has 13 residues. Germline V gene lookup returns CDR1 SGHTA and CDR2 FQGNSA. The chain's CDR3 is CASSSGGSYEQYF. Here the CDR3 DNA reads TGTGCCAGCAGCTCGGGGGGGTCCTACGAGCAGTACTTC.

This clone has a count of ten or more. The chain combines TRBV7-3 with TRBJ2-1; TRBD1 matches 7 bases. V gave up 5 bases and J gave up 3 bases; unmatched junction bases: 4. Germline CDR1 reads SGHTA; CDR2 reads FQGTGA. The CDR3 is made up of 14 amino acids. The CDR3 DNA reads TGTGCCAGCAGCCCATGGGACAGCTACAATGAGCAGTTCTTC. It codes for CASSPWDSYNEQFF.

The sample holds one count of this clone. The chain employs TRBV19 and TRBJ2-1, with 7 positions matching TRBD1. J gave up 7 bases and V 6 bases, and 12 bases lay outside the gene matches. The CDR3 has 15 amino acids. The germline V gene has CDR1 LNHDA and CDR2 SQIVND (reference sequence). CDR3 protein: CASRPSGGKGNEQFF. The CDR3 DNA is TGTGCCAGTAGACCGTCAGGGGGAAAGGGGAATGAGCAGTTCTTC.

This clone was seen just once. The chain carries TRBV5-4 and TRBJ2-5; possible D gene TRBD1, 5 bases. This CDR3 is built from 14 residues. The germline V gene encodes CDR1 SGHNT and CDR2 YYREEE (reference sequence). V lost 0 bases to trimming and J lost 2 bases, with 8 bases between them. The CDR3 coding sequence is TGTGCCAGCAGCTTGGACAGGCAGCAAGAGACCCAGTACTTC. This codes for CASSLDRQQETQYF. The full variable domain, with the rest looked up from reference TRBV5-4 and TRBJ2-5, is ETGVTQSPTHLIKTRGQQVTLRCSSQSGHNTVSWYQQALGQGPQFIFQYYREEENGRGNFPPRFSGLQFPNYSSELNVNALELDDSALYLCASSLDRQQETQYFGPGTRLLVL.

The J gene is TRBJ2-4, the V gene TRBV11-2; TRBD2 might be the D (6 bases). Germline values: CDR1 SGHAT, CDR2 FQNNGV. Trimming took off 3 bases at V and 10 bases at J, with 16 bases between the two ends. The CDR3 is made up of 14 amino acids. CDR3: CASSLYPGRRIQYF. CDR3 in DNA: TGTGCCAGCAGCTTGTACCCCGGGAGACGGATTCAGTACTTC.

J is TRBJ1-1 and V is TRBV7-2; perhaps TRBD1 as D (6 bases). V was cut by 1 base and J by 4 bases, with 10 bases left in between. The V gene's germline CDR1 is SGHTA and CDR2 FQGNSA. CDR3 length: 14 residues. CDR3 loop: CASSLGGGLTEAFF. The CDR3, as DNA: TGTGCCAGCAGCTTAGGCGGGGGGCTCACTGAAGCTTTCTTT.

The chain is built from TRBV27 and TRBJ2-7; TRBD2 is a possible D gene (5 bases). There are 13 residues in the CDR3. Trimming left V 7 bases short and J 2 bases short, with 12 bases between. Germline CDR1 is MNHEY and CDR2 is SMNVEV (reference sequence). CDR3 coding DNA: TGTGCCAGCAAACCCCGGGGAACCTACGAGCAGTACTTC. Protein product: CASKPRGTYEQYF.

The rearrangement joins TRBV4-2 to TRBJ2-2; unclear D gene. The germline V gene encodes CDR1 LGHNA and CDR2 YNFKEQ. This CDR3 has 18 amino acids. Trimming pared 0 bases from V and 0 bases from J, leaving 14 bases between. Here the CDR3 DNA reads TGTGCCAGCAGCCAAGATCTAAAGAGTCCGACGAACACCGGGGAGCTGTTTTTT. Encoded protein: CASSQDLKSPTNTGELFF.

The chain couples TRBV2 to TRBJ2-5; 8 bases agree with TRBD1. TRBJ2-7 matches the DNA end more closely, so the J call is doubtful. The CDR3 extends over 14 amino acids. The germline V gene has CDR1 SNHLY and CDR2 FYNNEI. The CDR3 loop is CASRGQAGAYEQYF. The CDR3 DNA reads TGTGCCAGCAGGGGACAGGCTGGTGCCTACGAGCAGTACTTC.

About this clone: An end of the junction does not agree with germline; a read error may underlie this. This chain links TRBV7-7 with TRBJ2-7; 11 bases agree with TRBD1. The CDR3 is 15 amino acids. Germline V gene lookup returns CDR1 SSHAT and CDR2 FNYEAQ (reference sequence). In nucleotides, the CDR3 is TGTGCTAGCAGCTTGGGGACAGGGGGGTCCTACGAGCAGTACTTC. Protein: CASSLGTGGSYEQYF.

The rearrangement links TRBV30 to TRBJ1-3; D not resolved. Trimming took off 8 bases at V and 0 bases at J, with 5 bases between the two ends. Germline CDR1 reads GTSNPN; CDR2 reads SVGIG (reference sequence). The CDR3 length is 11 residues. The CDR3 DNA follows: TGTGCCACAAGCTCTGGAAACACCATATATTTT. Amino acids: CATSSGNTIYF.

The gene calls are TRBV18 and TRBJ2-1; 7 nucleotides match TRBD2. CDR3 length: 15 residues. Looked up from germline, CDR1 is KGHSH and CDR2 is LQKENI. The V gene end was trimmed by 4 bases and the J gene end by 10 bases; junction bases not matched to a gene: 13. DNA of the CDR3: TGTGCCAGCTCACATACTAGCGTTGGAATTTGGGAGCAGTTCTTC. Protein: CASSHTSVGIWEQFF. The whole variable domain, filled in from reference TRBV18 and TRBJ2-1, reads NAGVMQNPRHLVRRRGQEARLRCSPMKGHSHVYWYRQLPEEGLKFMVYLQKENIIDESGMPKERFSAEFPKEGPSILRIQQVVRGDSAAYFCASSHTSVGIWEQFFGPGTRLTVL.

V usage is TRBV6-5 and J usage is TRBJ1-3, with D uncertain. Trimming removed 0 bases from V and 5 bases from J, with 8 bases in between. Germline loops: CDR1 MNHEY, CDR2 SVGAGI. The CDR3 has 14 amino acids. CDR3: CASSYSGGRNTIYF. In DNA, the CDR3 is TGTGCCAGCAGTTACTCTGGAGGCCGAAACACCATATATTTT.

The V and J genes are TRBV5-4 and TRBJ2-7; 8 bases match TRBD1. J was trimmed by 2 bases and V by 7 bases; bases with no gene match: 8. Germline V lookup: CDR1 SGHNT, CDR2 YYREEE (reference sequence). This CDR3 has 14 residues. For the CDR3, the DNA is TGTGCCAGCGGGATTGGGACAGGCACCTACGAGCAGTACTTC. Translation: CASGIGTGTYEQYF. Full variable domain (missing parts from reference TRBV5-4 and TRBJ2-7): ETGVTQSPTHLIKTRGQQVTLRCSSQSGHNTVSWYQQALGQGPQFIFQYYREEENGRGNFPPRFSGLQFPNYSSELNVNALELDDSALYLCASGIGTGTYEQYFGPGTRLTVT.

The CDR3 reads CASSLGGSGSLYEQYF. The CDR3 DNA is TGTGCCAGCAGCTTGGGTGGTAGCGGGTCCCTCTACGAGCAGTACTTC. The genes are TRBV5-4 and TRBJ2-7; TRBD2 matches 7 bases. The germline V gene encodes CDR1 SGHNT and CDR2 YYREEE (reference sequence). The CDR3 has 16 residues. The J segment lost 3 bases and the V segment lost 0 bases, leaving 9 bases of the junction unmatched.

The chain couples TRBV5-4 to TRBJ1-3; 9 nucleotides match TRBD1. With V trimmed by 4 bases and J by 2 bases, 7 bases remained unmatched. Germline V gene sequence: CDR1 SGHNT, CDR2 YYREEE (reference sequence). This CDR3 has 16 residues. CDR3 bases: TGTGCCAGCAGCCCCGGACAGGGGTGGCCTGGAAACACCATATATTTT. Residues: CASSPGQGWPGNTIYF.